The sequence of this T cell receptor (beta chain) was determined in a study of blood T cell repertoires in COVID-19. As for the study in general: COVID-19 samples, acute and convalescent, were from the United States, Italy and Spain.

The ends were cut back, 2 bases at V and 5 bases at J, with 10 bases in the middle. The CDR3 is 13 residues long. The germline V gene encodes CDR1 GTSNPN and CDR2 SVGIG (reference sequence). Under the authors' procedure: Reference gene primer amplification in the assay estimated nucleated cell counts. TCRdb's copy holds only in-frame clones and misses some; the assay was immunoSEQ multiplex PCR. The V and J calls and the clone size are those of that table, but D and trimming were determined from the DNA. This table has 15,000 to 20,000 clones, approximately 91% appearing once. This clonotype was obtained from a human donor in a cohort sampled during active COVID-19. This chain uses TRBV30 with TRBJ1-5; perhaps TRBD1 as D (6 bases). Sequencing was performed on peripheral blood. The chain's CDR3 is CAWSTGTDQPQHF. The DNA for the CDR3 is TGTGCCTGGAGTACAGGGACGGATCAGCCCCAGCATTTT.